This record concerns one T cell receptor beta chain sequence. Donors in Cohort 3 who had recovered were those with two negative PCRs, healthcare professional clearance, or resolution of their symptoms. This record belongs to a study of blood T cell repertoires in COVID-19. This CDR3 comprises 13 residues. V lost 2 bases to trimming and J lost 7 bases, with 11 bases between them. Per the germline V gene, CDR1 is SEHNR and CDR2 is FQNEAQ (reference sequence). Clones were sequenced by immunoSEQ multiplex PCR, and TCRdb holds only the in-frame ones, with some missing. The table lists about 160,000 clones, 84% of them singletons.

The chain combines TRBV7-9 with TRBJ1-2, with TRBD1 as a possible D gene (6 bases). This clonotype was sampled from a woman between 50 and 59 years old who had recovered from COVID-19. Sequencing was done on a sample of PBMCs or T cells enriched from blood (not recorded which). CDR3 in DNA: TGTGCCAGCAGCTTATGGGGGCAGGGTGGCTACACCTTC. Translated, it gives CASSLWGQGGYTF. Supplemented by reference TRBV7-9 and TRBJ1-2, the full variable domain reads DTGVSQNPRHKITKRGQNVTFRCDPISEHNRLYWYRQTLGQGPEFLTYFQNEAQLEKSRLLSDRFSAERPKGSFSTLEIQRTEQGDSAMYLCASSLWGQGGYTFGSGTRLTVV.